The rows below give T cell receptor beta chains drawn from one sample of a study of blood T cell repertoires in COVID-19. Sequenced by immunoSEQ multiplex PCR; TCRdb stores in-frame clones only, minus some. The sample has about 18,000 clones; 77% are singletons. Sequenced material: peripheral blood. These receptors came from a man in his 70s with COVID-19, enrolled during active disease. Each CDR3 is given with its conserved first and last residue. Each record gives: D gene, V gene, clone size, J gene, CDR3 DNA, CDR3 protein. A D gene is named only where the DNA matches it firmly. Part of the rows lack a size; the others show once, few, many or a class for expanded clones.

.	TRBV2	few	TRBJ1-5	TGTGCCAGTGAGGGGGATAGCAATCAGCCCCAGCATTTT	CASEGDSNQPQHF
TRBD1	TRBV19	.	TRBJ1-5	TGTGCCAGTAGTCGTTCGACAGGGGGGAGCAATCAGCCCCAGCATTTT	CASSRSTGGSNQPQHF
TRBD1	TRBV28	.	TRBJ1-2	TGTGCCAGCAGTTCCGGGACAGGGGGCTATGGCTACACCTTC	CASSSGTGGYGYTF
TRBD1	TRBV10-1	.	TRBJ2-5	TGCGCCAGCAGTGACCCAGGACAGGGGATAGAGACCCAGTACTTC	CASSDPGQGIETQYF
TRBD1	TRBV10-3	.	TRBJ1-2	TGTGCCATCAGTGAACGACAGGGGAATTCGTATGGCTACACCTTC	CAISERQGNSYGYTF
.	TRBV5-6	.	TRBJ1-1	TGTGCCAGCAGCTGGCTGACAGTGAACACTGAAGCTTTCTTT	CASSWLTVNTEAFF
.	TRBV6-5	.	TRBJ2-7	TGTGCCAGCATCCTACATCGGGGGAGAGACGAGCAGTACTTC	CASILHRGRDEQYF
.	TRBV7-8	.	TRBJ2-7	TGTGCCAGCAGCGCCATGGGTGGGAGTTACCCAAGGGAGCAGTACTTC	CASSAMGGSYPREQYF
TRBD1	TRBV19	few	TRBJ1-1	TGTGCCAGTAGTACGACAGGGGGCTTGAGCACTGAAGCTTTCTTT	CASSTTGGLSTEAFF
TRBD1	TRBV3-1/TRBV3-2	.	TRBJ1-5	TGTGCCAGCGGACAGGGAGCGGGGCAGCCCCAGCATTTT	CASGQGAGQPQHF
TRBD2	TRBV4-3	.	TRBJ2-1	TGCGCCAGCAGCCAAGGCGGGGGACGCCTATACAATGAGCAGTTCTTC	CASSQGGGRLYNEQFF
.	TRBV5-4	.	TRBJ2-7	TGTGCCAGCAGCTTGGCTGGAGGAGGCACCTCCTACGAGCAGTACTTC	CASSLAGGGTSYEQYF
TRBD1	TRBV19	.	TRBJ1-5	TGTGCCAGTAGTATGGGGACAGGGGTCAATCAGCCCCAGCATTTT	CASSMGTGVNQPQHF
TRBD2	TRBV14	few	TRBJ2-3	TGTGCCAGCAGCCAAGATTTTGGACTAGCGGGCGCGACAGATACGCAGTATTTT	CASSQDFGLAGATDTQYF
.	TRBV18	few	TRBJ1-4	TGTGCCAGCTCACCAAGAACTTTCAGCGGAAAACTGTTTTTT	CASSPRTFSGKLFF
.	TRBV4-1	.	TRBJ1-5	TGCGCCAGCAGCCAACATAAGGACAGCCGGCAGCCCCAGCATTTT	CASSQHKDSRQPQHF
.	TRBV18	.	TRBJ1-1	TGTGCCAGCTCACCCCACAGAGACACTGAAGCTTTCTTT	CASSPHRDTEAFF
TRBD1	TRBV5-4	.	TRBJ2-7	TGTGCCAGCAGCTTCCGGACAGGGGGAGAAGAGCAGTACTTC	CASSFRTGGEEQYF
.	TRBV6-1	.	TRBJ1-6	TGTGCCAGCAGTGAATGGATGGGCAGGCGCGACTCACCCCTCCACTTT	CASSEWMGRRDSPLHF
TRBD2	TRBV24-1	.	TRBJ2-1	TGTGCCACCAGTGCCGTTAGCGGGGGAAGGGTCGAAGGGCAGTTCTTC	CATSAVSGGRVEGQFF
.	TRBV14	.	TRBJ1-5	TGTGCCAGCAGCCATGGAGGGCCCCAGCATTTT	CASSHGGPQHF
TRBD1	TRBV7-3	.	TRBJ1-1	TGTGCCAGCAGCTTAAAGAGGCAGGGGGCTGAAGCTTTCTTT	CASSLKRQGAEAFF
.	TRBV29-1	.	TRBJ1-2	TGCAGCGTTACCCAGGCTAACTATGGCTACACCTTC	CSVTQANYGYTF
.	TRBV20-1	once	TRBJ2-1	TGCAGTGCTAGTTTATCAGCGGAGCTTATCAATGAGCAGTTCTTC	CSASLSAELINEQFF
.	TRBV29-1	once	TRBJ2-7	TGCAGCGTTGTCAAACAGGGCACGTACGAGCAGTACTTC	CSVVKQGTYEQYF
.	TRBV6-1	few	TRBJ2-7	TGTGCCAGCAGTGAAGCGCTGAACACCGCCTACGAGCAGTACTTC	CASSEALNTAYEQYF
.	TRBV6-5	once	TRBJ1-5	TGTGCCAGCATGGAGGTCTCCAATCAGCCCCAGCATTTT	CASMEVSNQPQHF
.	TRBV28	.	TRBJ1-5	TGTGCCAGCAGTTTGCCCGTTTTCCTCTCGGAGTATAGCAATCAGCCCCAGCATTTT	CASSLPVFLSEYSNQPQHF
TRBD2	TRBV3-1/TRBV3-2	.	TRBJ2-3	TGTGCCAGCAGACTGACTAGCGGGATGACAGATACGCAGTATTTT	CASRLTSGMTDTQYF
.	TRBV19	medium-sized	TRBJ2-1	TGTGCCAGTCGCACCCTTAGCTCCTACAATGAGCAGTTCTTC	CASRTLSSYNEQFF
.	TRBV19	.	TRBJ1-3	TGTGCCAGTACGGGGAGCTCTGGAAACACCATATATTTT	CASTGSSGNTIYF
TRBD2	TRBV19	.	TRBJ2-5	TGTGCCAGTACCCCTCGAGTAGCGGGAGGGAGAGAGACCCAGTACTTC	CASTPRVAGGRETQYF
TRBD1	TRBV14	.	TRBJ2-1	TGTGCCAGCAGCCACGGGACAGGGGGATCGTGGAATGAGCAGTTCTTC	CASSHGTGGSWNEQFF
.	TRBV6-1	once	TRBJ1-1	TGTGCCAGCAGTGAATACACAAGGGGAGCTTTCTTT	CASSEYTRGAFF
TRBD1	TRBV6-5	once	TRBJ1-3	TGTGCCAGCGGGACAGGGCCGGGAAACACCATATATTTT	CASGTGPGNTIYF
TRBD1	TRBV2	.	TRBJ2-7	TGTGCCAGCAGGCCGGGACAGCGGCGCGAGCAGTACTTC	CASRPGQRREQYF
TRBD1	TRBV5-3	few	TRBJ1-6	TGTGCCAGAAGCCCTGGGACAGTTTCCCCGTCGGATAATTCACCCCTCCACTTT	CARSPGTVSPSDNSPLHF
.	TRBV18	.	TRBJ2-3	TGTGCCAGCTCTCGTAACACAGATACGCAGTATTTT	CASSRNTDTQYF
.	TRBV10-1	.	TRBJ2-2	TGCGCCAGCAGTGAGCAACTAGCTGGGGAGCTGTTTTTT	CASSEQLAGELFF
TRBD1	TRBV28	.	TRBJ2-2	TGTGCCAGCGGGACAGGGTACACCGGGGAGCTGTTTTTT	CASGTGYTGELFF
.	TRBV12-3/TRBV12-4	.	TRBJ1-1	TGTGCCAGCACGGCCGGAACGGGCACTGAAGCTTTCTTT	CASTAGTGTEAFF
.	TRBV24-1	.	TRBJ2-7	TGTGCCACCAGTGATTTGACTAGACAGGTCTCCTACGAGCAGTACTTC	CATSDLTRQVSYEQYF
.	TRBV2	.	TRBJ1-2	TGTGCCAGCAGTGAAGGACATCTTTTCTTC	CASSEGHLFF
.	TRBV30	.	TRBJ1-2	TGTGCCTGGAGTGTACTAGGAAACCCCCTCGGGGGCTACACCTTC	CAWSVLGNPLGGYTF
TRBD1	TRBV6-2/TRBV6-3	.	TRBJ2-7	TGTGCCAGCAGTCACACCACCATTGGACAGGGGCGCCACGAGCAGTACTTC	CASSHTTIGQGRHEQYF
.	TRBV5-1	once	TRBJ2-3	TGCGCCAGCAGCGTCCAGGGCTCGACAGATACGCAGTATTTT	CASSVQGSTDTQYF
TRBD2	TRBV24-1	.	TRBJ2-1	TGTGCCACCAGTGAAACGGGCGGGAGATACAATGAGCAGTTCTTC	CATSETGGRYNEQFF
.	TRBV20-1	.	TRBJ1-5	TGCAGTGCTAGTCAGGGCGGAGCCGGGGGTAGTCAGCCCCAGCATTTT	CSASQGGAGGSQPQHF
TRBD2	TRBV3-1/TRBV3-2	.	TRBJ2-2	TGTGCCAGCAGCCAAGATGCGGCTAGCGGAGGGGGGGAGCTGTTTTTT	CASSQDAASGGGELFF
TRBD2	TRBV2	.	TRBJ2-1	TGTGCCAGCAGTGATGATGGGGGGGAAAATGAGCAGTTCTTC	CASSDDGGENEQFF
.	TRBV9	.	TRBJ2-1	TGTGCCAGCAGTTACAGGGTGAACAATGAGCAGTTCTTC	CASSYRVNNEQFF
.	TRBV27	.	TRBJ2-6	TGTGCCAGCAGCCTTCTGTCCTCTGGGGCCAACGTCCTGACTTTC	CASSLLSSGANVLTF
.	TRBV5-6	.	TRBJ2-1	TGTGCCAGCAGACACGGGACAAACCCTTACAATGAGCAGTTCTTC	CASRHGTNPYNEQFF
.	TRBV7-8	.	TRBJ1-3	TGTGCCAGCAGTTACGCCGCAGGCCCCCGAAACACCATATATTTT	CASSYAAGPRNTIYF
TRBD2	TRBV4-3	.	TRBJ2-1	TGCGCCAGCAGCCAAATAGCGGGGGGGCTTTCCGATGAGCAGTTCTTC	CASSQIAGGLSDEQFF
.	TRBV7-6	.	TRBJ2-7	TGTGCCAGCAGCTTAGTCGGGGTAGGGAACGAGCAGTACTTC	CASSLVGVGNEQYF
.	TRBV5-5	few	TRBJ2-7	TGTGCCAGCAGCTCCCAGGGTTTCGAGCAGTACTTC	CASSSQGFEQYF
TRBD2	TRBV3-1/TRBV3-2	once	TRBJ2-5	TGTGCCAGCAGCCAGGGGGGGGAGACCCAGTACTTC	CASSQGGETQYF
TRBD2	TRBV14	.	TRBJ2-7	TGTGCCAGCAGCCAAGAATGGGGAGGGCCCTACGAGCAGTACTTC	CASSQEWGGPYEQYF